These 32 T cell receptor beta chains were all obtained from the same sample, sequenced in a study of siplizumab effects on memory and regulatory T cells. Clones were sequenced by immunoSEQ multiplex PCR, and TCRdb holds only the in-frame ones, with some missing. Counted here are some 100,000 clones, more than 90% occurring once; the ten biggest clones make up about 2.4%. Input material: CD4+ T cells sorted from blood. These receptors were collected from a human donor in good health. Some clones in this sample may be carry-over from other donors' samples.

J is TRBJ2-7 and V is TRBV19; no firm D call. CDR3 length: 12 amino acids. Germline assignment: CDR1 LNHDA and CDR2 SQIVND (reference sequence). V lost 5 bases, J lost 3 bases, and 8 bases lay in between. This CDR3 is CASSAGIYEQYF. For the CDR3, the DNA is TGTGCCAGTAGTGCCGGAATCTACGAGCAGTACTTC.

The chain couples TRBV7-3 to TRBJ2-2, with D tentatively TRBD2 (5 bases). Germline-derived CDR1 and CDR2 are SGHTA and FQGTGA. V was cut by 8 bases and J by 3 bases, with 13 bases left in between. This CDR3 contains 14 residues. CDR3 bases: TGTGCCAGCCGGGATCAGGCGGACACCGGGGAGCTGTTTTTT. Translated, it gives CASRDQADTGELFF.

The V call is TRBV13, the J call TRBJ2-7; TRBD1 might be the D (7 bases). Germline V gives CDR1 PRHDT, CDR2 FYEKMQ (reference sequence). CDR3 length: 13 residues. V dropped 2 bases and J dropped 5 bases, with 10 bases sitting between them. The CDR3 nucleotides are TGTGCCAGCAGCTTACAGGGGGGCAACGAGCAGTACTTC. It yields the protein CASSLQGGNEQYF.

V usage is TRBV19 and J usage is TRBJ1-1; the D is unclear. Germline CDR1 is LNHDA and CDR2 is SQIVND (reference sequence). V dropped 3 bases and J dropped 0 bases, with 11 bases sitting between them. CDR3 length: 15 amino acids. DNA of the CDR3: TGTGCCAGTAGTATTCGGTCAGACCTGAACACTGAAGCTTTCTTT. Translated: CASSIRSDLNTEAFF.

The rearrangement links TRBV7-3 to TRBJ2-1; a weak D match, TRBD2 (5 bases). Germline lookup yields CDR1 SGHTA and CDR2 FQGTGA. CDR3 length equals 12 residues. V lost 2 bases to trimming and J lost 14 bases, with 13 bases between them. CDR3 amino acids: CASSLELGLKFF. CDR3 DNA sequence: TGTGCCAGCAGCTTAGAACTAGGGCTCAAGTTCTTC.

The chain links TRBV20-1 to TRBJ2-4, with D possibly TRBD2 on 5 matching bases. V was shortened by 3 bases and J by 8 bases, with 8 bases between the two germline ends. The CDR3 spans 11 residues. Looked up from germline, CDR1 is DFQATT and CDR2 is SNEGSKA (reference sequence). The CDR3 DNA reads TGCAGTGCTAGTTGGGGAGACATTCAGTACTTC. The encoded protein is CSASWGDIQYF.

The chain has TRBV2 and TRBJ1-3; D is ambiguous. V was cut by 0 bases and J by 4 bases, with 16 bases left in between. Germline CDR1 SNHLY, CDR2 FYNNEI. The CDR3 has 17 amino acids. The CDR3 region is CASSEARSAQPGNTIYF. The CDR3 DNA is TGTGCCAGCAGTGAAGCGCGGTCAGCGCAACCCGGAAACACCATATATTTT.

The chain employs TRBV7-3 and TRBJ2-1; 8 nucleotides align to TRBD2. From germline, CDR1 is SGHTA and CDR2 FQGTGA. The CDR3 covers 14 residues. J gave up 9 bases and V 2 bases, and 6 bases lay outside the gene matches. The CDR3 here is CASSLASAGGEQFF. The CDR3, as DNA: TGTGCCAGCAGCTTAGCCTCCGCGGGGGGTGAGCAGTTCTTC.

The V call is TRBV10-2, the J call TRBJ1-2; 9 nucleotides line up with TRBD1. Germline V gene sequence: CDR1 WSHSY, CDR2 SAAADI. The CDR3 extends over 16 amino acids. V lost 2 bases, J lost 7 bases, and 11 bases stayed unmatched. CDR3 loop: CASSEVQFGTGSGYTF. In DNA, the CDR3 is TGCGCCAGCAGTGAGGTGCAGTTCGGGACAGGGAGTGGCTACACCTTC.

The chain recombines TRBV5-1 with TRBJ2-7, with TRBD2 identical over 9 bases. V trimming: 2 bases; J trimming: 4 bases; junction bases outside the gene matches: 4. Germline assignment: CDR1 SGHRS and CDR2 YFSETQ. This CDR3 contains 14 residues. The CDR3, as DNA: TGCGCCAGCAGCTTAGGACTAGCGCCATACGAGCAGTACTTC. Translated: CASSLGLAPYEQYF. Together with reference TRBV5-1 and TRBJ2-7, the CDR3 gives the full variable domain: KAGVTQTPRYLIKTRGQQVTLSCSPISGHRSVSWYQQTPGQGLQFLFEYFSETQRNKGNFPGRFSGRQFSNSRSEMNVSTLELGDSALYLCASSLGLAPYEQYFGPGTRLTVT.

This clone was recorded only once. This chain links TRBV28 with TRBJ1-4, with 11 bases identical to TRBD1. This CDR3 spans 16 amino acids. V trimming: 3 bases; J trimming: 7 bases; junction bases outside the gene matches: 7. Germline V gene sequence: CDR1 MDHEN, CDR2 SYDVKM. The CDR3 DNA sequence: TGTGCCAGCAGTTTCGGGGGACAGGGGGTTAGTGAAAAACTGTTTTTT. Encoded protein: CASSFGGQGVSEKLFF.

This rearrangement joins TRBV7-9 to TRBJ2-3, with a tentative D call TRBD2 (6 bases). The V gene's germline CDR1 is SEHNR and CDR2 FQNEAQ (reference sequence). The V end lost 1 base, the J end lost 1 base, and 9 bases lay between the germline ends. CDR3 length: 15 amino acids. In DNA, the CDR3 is TGTGCCAGCAGCTTAGTACCGGGAGGCACAGATACGCAGTATTTT. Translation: CASSLVPGGTDTQYF.

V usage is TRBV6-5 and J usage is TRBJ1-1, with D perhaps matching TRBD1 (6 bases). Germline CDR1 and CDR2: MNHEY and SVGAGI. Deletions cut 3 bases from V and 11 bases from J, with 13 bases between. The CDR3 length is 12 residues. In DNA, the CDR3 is TGTGCCAGCAGTTATATGGGACAAGGTGCTTTCTTT. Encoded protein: CASSYMGQGAFF.

CDR3 loop: CASSQRTGQSYGYTF. The CDR3 DNA reads TGTGCCAGTAGCCAGAGAACGGGACAGTCTTATGGCTACACCTTC. V gene TRBV19 combines with J gene TRBJ1-2, with TRBD1 matching over 7 bases. V lost 6 bases, J lost 5 bases, and 12 bases stayed unmatched. This CDR3 has 15 residues. Germline V CDR1 and CDR2: LNHDA, SQIVND (reference sequence).

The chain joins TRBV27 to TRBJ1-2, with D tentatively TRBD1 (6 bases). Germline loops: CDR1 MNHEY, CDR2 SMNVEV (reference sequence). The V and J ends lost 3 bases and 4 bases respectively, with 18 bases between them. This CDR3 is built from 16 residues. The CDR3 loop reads CASSLHPGAGVYGYTF. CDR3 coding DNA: TGTGCCAGCAGTTTGCACCCGGGGGCAGGAGTCTATGGCTACACCTTC.

CDR3 coding DNA: TGTGCCAGCAGCTTGAACTCCTACGAGCAGTACTTC. Translating gives CASSLNSYEQYF. J is TRBJ2-7 and V is TRBV7-9; D remains unclear. The germline V gene encodes CDR1 SEHNR and CDR2 FQNEAQ (reference sequence). V shed 3 bases and J shed 0 bases, with 3 bases lying between them. The CDR3 spans 12 residues.

Written as DNA, the CDR3 is TGTGCCACCAGCAGCGGACTGGCAGATACGCAGTATTTT. This encodes CATSSGLADTQYF. The chain joins TRBV19 to TRBJ2-3; D possibly corresponds to TRBD2 (5 bases). This CDR3 has 13 amino acids. Germline V lookup: CDR1 LNHDA, CDR2 SQIVND (reference sequence). V dropped 10 bases and J dropped 4 bases, with 15 bases sitting between them.

The CDR3 region has the DNA TGTGCCACCAGCAGGACAGGGGAACGAGAGACCCAGTACTTC. This gives the protein CATSRTGERETQYF. V usage is TRBV15 and J usage is TRBJ2-5; TRBD1 matches 8 bases. Germline trimming cut 3 bases from V and 4 bases from J; bases unmatched to any gene: 4. Germline CDR1 LNHNV, CDR2 YYDKDF (reference sequence). This CDR3 is built from 14 residues.

The CDR3 sequence: CASSARDQVSSYNEQFF. The CDR3 DNA sequence: TGTGCCAGCAGCGCGAGAGACCAGGTGAGCTCCTACAATGAGCAGTTCTTC. The chain couples TRBV9 to TRBJ2-1, with D unclear. Trimming took off 3 bases at V and 0 bases at J, with 16 bases between the two ends. The CDR3 consists of 17 residues. Germline V CDR1 and CDR2: SGDLS, YYNGEE.

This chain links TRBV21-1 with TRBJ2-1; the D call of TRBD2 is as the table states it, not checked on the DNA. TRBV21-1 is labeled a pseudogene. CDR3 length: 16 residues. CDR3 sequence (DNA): TGTGCCAGCAGCAAGTCGAGTCTAGCGGGACCAAATGAGCAGTTCTTC. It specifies CASSKSSLAGPNEQFF.

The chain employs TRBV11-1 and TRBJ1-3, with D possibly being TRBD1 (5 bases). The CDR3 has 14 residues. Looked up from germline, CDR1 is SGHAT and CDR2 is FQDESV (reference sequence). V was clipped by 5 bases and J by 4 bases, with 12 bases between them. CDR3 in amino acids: CASSRGGAGNTIYF. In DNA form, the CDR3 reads TGTGCCAGCAGCCGAGGTGGGGCCGGAAACACCATATATTTT.

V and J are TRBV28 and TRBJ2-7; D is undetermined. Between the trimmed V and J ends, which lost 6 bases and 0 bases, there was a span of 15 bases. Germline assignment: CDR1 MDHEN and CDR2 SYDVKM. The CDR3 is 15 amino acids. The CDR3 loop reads CASRPGGGSSYEQYF. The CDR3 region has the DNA TGTGCCAGCAGGCCAGGTGGCGGTAGCTCCTACGAGCAGTACTTC.

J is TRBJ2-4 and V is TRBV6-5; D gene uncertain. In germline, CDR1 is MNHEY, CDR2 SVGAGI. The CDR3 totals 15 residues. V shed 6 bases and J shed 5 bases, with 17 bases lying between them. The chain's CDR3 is CASSSTPRVENIQYF. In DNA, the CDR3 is TGTGCCAGCAGCTCGACCCCACGGGTCGAAAACATTCAGTACTTC.

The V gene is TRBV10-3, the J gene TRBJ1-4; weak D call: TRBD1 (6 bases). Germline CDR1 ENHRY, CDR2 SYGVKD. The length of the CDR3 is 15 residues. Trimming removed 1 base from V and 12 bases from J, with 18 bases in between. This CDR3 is CAISEFQGGGFELFF. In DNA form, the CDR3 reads TGTGCCATCAGTGAGTTCCAGGGAGGGGGATTTGAACTGTTTTTT.

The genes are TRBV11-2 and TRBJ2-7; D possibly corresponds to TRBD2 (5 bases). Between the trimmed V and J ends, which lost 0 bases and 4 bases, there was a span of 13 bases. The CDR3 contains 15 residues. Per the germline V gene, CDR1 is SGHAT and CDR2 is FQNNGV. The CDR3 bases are TGTGCCAGCAGCTTAGAGGTGGGAGTGGGTTACGAGCAGTACTTC. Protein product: CASSLEVGVGYEQYF.

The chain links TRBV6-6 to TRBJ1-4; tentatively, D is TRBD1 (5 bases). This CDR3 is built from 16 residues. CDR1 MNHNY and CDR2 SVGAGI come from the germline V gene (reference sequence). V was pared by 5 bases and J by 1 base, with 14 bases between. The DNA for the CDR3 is TGTGCCAGCAGTCCCCGCCCGGGGGTAACTAATGAAAAACTGTTTTTT. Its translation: CASSPRPGVTNEKLFF.

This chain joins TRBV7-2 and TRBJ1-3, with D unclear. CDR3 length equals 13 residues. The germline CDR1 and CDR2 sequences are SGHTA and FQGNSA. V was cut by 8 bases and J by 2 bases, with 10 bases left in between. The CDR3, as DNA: TGTGCCAGCGGGCTAGACCCTGGAAACACCATATATTTT. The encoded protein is CASGLDPGNTIYF. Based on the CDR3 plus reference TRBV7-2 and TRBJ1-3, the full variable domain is GAGVSQSPSNKVTEKGKDVELRCDPISGHTALYWYRQSLGQGLEFLIYFQGNSAPDKSGLPSDRFSAERTGGSVSTLTIQRTQQEDSAVYLCASGLDPGNTIYFGEGSWLTVV.

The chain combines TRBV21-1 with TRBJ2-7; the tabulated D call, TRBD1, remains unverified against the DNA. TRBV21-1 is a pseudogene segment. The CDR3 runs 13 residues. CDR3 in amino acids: CASSKGRVCTGYF. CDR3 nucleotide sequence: TGTGCCAGCAGCAAAGGAAGAGTCTGTACAGGGTACTTC.

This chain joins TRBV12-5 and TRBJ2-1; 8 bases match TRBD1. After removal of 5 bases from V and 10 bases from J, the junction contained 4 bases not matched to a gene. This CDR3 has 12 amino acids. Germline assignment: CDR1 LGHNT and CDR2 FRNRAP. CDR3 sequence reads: CASGGQGEEQFF. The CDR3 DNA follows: TGTGCTAGTGGTGGACAGGGAGAGGAGCAGTTCTTC. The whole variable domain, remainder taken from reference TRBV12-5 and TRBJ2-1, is DARVTQTPRHKVTEMGQEVTMRCQPILGHNTVFWYRQTMMQGLELLAYFRNRAPLDDSGMPKDRFSAEMPDATLATLKIQPSEPRDSAVYFCASGGQGEEQFFGPGTRLTVL.

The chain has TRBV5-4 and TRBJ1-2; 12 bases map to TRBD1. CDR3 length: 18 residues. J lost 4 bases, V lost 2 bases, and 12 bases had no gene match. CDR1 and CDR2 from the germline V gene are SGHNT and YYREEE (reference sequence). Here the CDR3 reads CASSFTRDRGPRSYGYTF. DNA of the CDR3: TGTGCCAGCAGCTTTACCCGGGACAGGGGGCCGAGAAGCTATGGCTACACCTTC.

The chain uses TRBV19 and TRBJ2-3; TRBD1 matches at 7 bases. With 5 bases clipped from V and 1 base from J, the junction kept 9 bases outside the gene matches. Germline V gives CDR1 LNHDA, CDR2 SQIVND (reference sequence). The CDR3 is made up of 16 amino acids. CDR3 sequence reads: CASSPDVGTGTDTQYF. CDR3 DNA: TGTGCCAGTAGTCCCGACGTAGGGACAGGCACAGATACGCAGTATTTT.

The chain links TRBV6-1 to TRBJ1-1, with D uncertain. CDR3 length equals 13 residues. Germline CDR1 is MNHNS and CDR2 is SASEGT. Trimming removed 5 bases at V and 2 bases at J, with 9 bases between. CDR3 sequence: CASSNTENTEAFF. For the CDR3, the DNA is TGTGCCAGCAGTAACACTGAAAACACTGAAGCTTTCTTT.